This T cell receptor beta chain was captured in a study of blood T cell repertoires in COVID-19. Measured with immunoSEQ multiplex PCR; TCRdb has only the in-frame clones, and not every one. The table shows about 130,000 clones, with more than 70% occurring only once. Germline CDR1 reads KGHSH; CDR2 reads LQKENI. The CDR3 runs to 13 residues. J gave up 3 bases and V 6 bases, and 4 bases lay outside the gene matches. This clone was seen a few times. Sequenced material: peripheral blood. The clonotype comes from a woman aged 80 or older with COVID-19, enrolled during active disease. The V gene is TRBV18, the J gene TRBJ2-5; 7 bases map to TRBD1. The CDR3 region is CASSLGQEETQYF. The CDR3 nucleotides read TGTGCCAGCTCTCTCGGACAGGAAGAGACCCAGTACTTC. Full variable domain (remainder filled in from reference TRBV18 and TRBJ2-5): NAGVMQNPRHLVRRRGQEARLRCSPMKGHSHVYWYRQLPEEGLKFMVYLQKENIIDESGMPKERFSAEFPKEGPSILRIQQVVRGDSAAYFCASSLGQEETQYFGPGTRLLVL.